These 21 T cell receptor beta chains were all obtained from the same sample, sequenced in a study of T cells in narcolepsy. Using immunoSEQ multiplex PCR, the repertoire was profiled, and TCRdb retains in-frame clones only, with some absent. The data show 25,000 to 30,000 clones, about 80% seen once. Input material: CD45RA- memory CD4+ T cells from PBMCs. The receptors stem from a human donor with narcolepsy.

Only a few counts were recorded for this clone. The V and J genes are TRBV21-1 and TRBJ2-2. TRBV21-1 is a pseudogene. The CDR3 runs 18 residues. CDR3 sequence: CASTPRGRDIINTGELFF. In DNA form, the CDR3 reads TGTGCCAGCACACCTCGTGGAAGAGATATTATTAACACCGGGGAGCTGTTTTTT.

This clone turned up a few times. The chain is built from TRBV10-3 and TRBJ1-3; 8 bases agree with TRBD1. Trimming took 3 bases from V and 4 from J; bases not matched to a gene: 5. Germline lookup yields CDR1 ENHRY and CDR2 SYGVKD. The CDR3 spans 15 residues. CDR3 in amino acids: CAISEFGQGGNTIYF. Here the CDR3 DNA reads TGTGCCATCAGTGAATTCGGACAGGGCGGAAACACCATATATTTT.

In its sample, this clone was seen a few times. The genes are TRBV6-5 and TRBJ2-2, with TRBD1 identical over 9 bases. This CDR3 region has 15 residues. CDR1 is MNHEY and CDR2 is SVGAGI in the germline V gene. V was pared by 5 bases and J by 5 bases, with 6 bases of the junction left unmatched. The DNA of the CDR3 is TGTGCCAGCAGTCTGGACAGGGGAAGGACCGGGGAGCTGTTTTTT. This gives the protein CASSLDRGRTGELFF.

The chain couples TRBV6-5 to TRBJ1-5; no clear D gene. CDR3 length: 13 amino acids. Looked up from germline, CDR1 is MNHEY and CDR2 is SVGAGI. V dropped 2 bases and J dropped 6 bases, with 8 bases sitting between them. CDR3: CASSYRNGQPQHF. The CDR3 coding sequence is TGTGCCAGCAGTTACAGAAACGGTCAGCCCCAGCATTTT.

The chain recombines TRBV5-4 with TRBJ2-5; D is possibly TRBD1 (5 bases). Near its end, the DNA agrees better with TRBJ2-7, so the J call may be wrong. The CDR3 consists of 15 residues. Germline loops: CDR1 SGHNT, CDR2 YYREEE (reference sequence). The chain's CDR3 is CASSPTGPASYEQYF. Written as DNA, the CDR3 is TGTGCCAGCAGCCCCACAGGCCCTGCTTCCTACGAGCAGTACTTC.

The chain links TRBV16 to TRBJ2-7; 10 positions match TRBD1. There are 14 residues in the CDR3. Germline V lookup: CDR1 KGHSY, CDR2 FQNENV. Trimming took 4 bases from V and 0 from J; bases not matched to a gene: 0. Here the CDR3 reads CASSRTGGSYEQYF. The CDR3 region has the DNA TGTGCCAGCAGCCGGACAGGGGGCTCCTACGAGCAGTACTTC.

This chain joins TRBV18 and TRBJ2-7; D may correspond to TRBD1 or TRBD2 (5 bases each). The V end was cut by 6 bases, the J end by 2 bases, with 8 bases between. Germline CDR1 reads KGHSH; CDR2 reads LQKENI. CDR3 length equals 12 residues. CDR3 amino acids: CASSVGAYEQYF. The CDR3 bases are TGTGCCAGCTCCGTGGGGGCCTACGAGCAGTACTTC.

The CDR3 here is CASSLNPGAGTGELFF. In DNA form, the CDR3 reads TGTGCCAGCAGCTTAAATCCGGGGGCGGGCACCGGGGAGCTGTTTTTT. The rearrangement links TRBV7-3 to TRBJ2-2; D may be TRBD1 or TRBD2 (6 bases each). V was cut by 1 base and J by 4 bases, with 13 bases left in between. This CDR3 comprises 16 residues. The germline CDR1 and CDR2 sequences are SGHTA and FQGTGA.

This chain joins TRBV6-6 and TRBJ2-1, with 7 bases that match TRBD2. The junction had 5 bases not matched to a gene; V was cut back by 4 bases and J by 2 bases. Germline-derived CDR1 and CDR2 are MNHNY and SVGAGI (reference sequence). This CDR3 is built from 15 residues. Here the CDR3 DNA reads TGTGCCAGCAGTTCCTATCTAGCGGCCTACAATGAGCAGTTCTTC. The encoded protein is CASSSYLAAYNEQFF.

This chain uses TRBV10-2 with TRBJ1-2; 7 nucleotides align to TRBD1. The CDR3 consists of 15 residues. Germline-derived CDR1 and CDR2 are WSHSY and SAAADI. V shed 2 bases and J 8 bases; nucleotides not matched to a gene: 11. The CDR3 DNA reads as TGCGCCAGCAGTGAGCCGAGACAGGGTGGGGGCGGCTACACCTTC. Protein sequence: CASSEPRQGGGGYTF.

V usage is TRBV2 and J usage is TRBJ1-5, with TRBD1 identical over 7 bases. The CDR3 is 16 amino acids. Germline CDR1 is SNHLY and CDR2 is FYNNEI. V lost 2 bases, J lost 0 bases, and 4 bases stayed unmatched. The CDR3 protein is CASSEMDRYSNQPQHF. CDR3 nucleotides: TGTGCCAGCAGTGAAATGGACAGGTATAGCAATCAGCCCCAGCATTTT.

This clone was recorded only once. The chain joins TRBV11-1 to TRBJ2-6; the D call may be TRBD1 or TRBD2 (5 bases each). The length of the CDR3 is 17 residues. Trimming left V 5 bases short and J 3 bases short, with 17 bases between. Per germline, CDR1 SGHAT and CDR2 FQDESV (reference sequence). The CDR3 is CASSRPGRVNGANVLTF. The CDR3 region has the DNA TGTGCCAGCAGCCGACCGGGACGAGTGAATGGGGCCAACGTCCTGACTTTC.

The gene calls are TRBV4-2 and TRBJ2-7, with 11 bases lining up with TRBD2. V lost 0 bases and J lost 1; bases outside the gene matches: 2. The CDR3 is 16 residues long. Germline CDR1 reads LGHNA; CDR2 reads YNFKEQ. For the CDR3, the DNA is TGTGCCAGCAGCCAAGAAGCTAGCGGGGGGTCCTACGAGCAGTACTTC. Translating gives CASSQEASGGSYEQYF.

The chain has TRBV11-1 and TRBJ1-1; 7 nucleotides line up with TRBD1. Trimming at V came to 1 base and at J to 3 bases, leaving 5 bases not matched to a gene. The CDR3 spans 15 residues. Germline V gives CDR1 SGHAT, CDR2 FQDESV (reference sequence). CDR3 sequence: CASSLEGGAYTEAFF. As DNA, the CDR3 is TGTGCCAGCAGCTTAGAAGGGGGCGCGTACACTGAAGCTTTCTTT.

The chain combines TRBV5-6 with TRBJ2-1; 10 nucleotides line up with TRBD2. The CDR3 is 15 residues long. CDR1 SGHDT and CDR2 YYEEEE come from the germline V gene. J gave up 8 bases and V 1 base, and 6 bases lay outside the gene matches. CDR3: CASSLPSGGIHEQFF. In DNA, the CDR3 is TGTGCCAGCAGCTTGCCTAGCGGGGGTATCCATGAGCAGTTCTTC.

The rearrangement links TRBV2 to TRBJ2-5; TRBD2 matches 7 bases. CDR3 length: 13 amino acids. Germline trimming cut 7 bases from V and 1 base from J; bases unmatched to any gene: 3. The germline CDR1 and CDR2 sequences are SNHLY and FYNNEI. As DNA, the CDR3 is TGTGCCAGCACACGGGGGGTCCAAGAGACCCAGTACTTC. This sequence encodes CASTRGVQETQYF.

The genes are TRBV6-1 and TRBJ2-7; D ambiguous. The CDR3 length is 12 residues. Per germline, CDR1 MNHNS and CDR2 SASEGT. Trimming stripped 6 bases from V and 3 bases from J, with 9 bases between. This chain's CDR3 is CASRDVIYEQYF. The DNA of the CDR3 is TGTGCCAGCAGGGACGTAATCTACGAGCAGTACTTC.

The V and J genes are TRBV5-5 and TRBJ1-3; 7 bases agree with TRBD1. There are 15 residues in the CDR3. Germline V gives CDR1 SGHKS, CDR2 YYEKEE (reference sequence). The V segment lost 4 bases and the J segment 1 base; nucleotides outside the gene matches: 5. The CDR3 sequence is CASSPRGVSGNTIYF. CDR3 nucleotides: TGTGCCAGCAGCCCCAGGGGGGTGTCTGGAAACACCATATATTTT.

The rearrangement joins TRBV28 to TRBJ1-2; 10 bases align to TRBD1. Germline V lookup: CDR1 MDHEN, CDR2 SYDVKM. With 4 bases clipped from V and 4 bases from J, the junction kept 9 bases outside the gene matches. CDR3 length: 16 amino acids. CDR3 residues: CASSSLTGGIGYGYTF. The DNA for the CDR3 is TGTGCCAGCAGTTCACTGACAGGGGGCATTGGCTATGGCTACACCTTC.

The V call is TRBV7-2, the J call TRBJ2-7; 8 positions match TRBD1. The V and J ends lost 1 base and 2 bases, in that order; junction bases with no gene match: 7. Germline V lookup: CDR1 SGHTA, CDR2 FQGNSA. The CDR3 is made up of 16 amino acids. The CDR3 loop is CASSLGAGTGAYEQYF. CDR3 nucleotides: TGTGCCAGCAGCTTAGGGGCCGGGACAGGCGCCTACGAGCAGTACTTC. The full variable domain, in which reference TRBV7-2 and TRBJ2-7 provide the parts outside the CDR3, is GAGVSQSPSNKVTEKGKDVELRCDPISGHTALYWYRQSLGQGLEFLIYFQGNSAPDKSGLPSDRFSAERTGGSVSTLTIQRTQQEDSAVYLCASSLGAGTGAYEQYFGPGTRLTVT.

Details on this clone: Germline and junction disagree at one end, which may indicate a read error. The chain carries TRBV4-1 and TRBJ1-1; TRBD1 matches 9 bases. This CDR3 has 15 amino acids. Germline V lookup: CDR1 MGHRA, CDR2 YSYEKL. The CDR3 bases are TGTGCCAGCAGCCAAGATAGGACAGGGGCCCGGGAAGCTTTCTTT. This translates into CASSQDRTGAREAFF.